The sequence of this TCR beta chain was determined in a study of identical twins. Points from the study as a whole: Sharing of beta out-of-frame sequences by twins showed a weaker excess. Out-of-frame alpha sequences shared by twins were enriched for low generation probability. Insertion counts were lower in abundant cord blood beta clonotypes, a trend that memory repertoires did not show.

This clonotype was seen a few times. Its cognate antigen is unknown. The V and J ends lost 3 bases and 11 bases respectively, with 10 bases between them. This CDR3 is 11 amino acids long. A universal primer site arose from template switching, and cDNA bore unique molecular identifiers. TCRdb re-called the 5' RACE reads with MiXCR, one entry per CDR3 protein. The sample shows 240,000 or so distinct CDR3 sequences, about 13% of them seen only once. The same specimen was also included in a second study, on yellow fever vaccine responses in identical twins.

This rearrangement joins TRBV12-3 or TRBV12-4 to TRBJ1-1, with D tentatively TRBD1 (6 bases). The sequence was collected from a woman aged 18-29 years in good health. The specimen was memory (CD45RO+) T cells sorted from blood. CDR3 region: CASSFGDKAFF. The DNA of the CDR3 is TGTGCCAGCAGTTTTGGGGACAAGGCTTTCTTT.